This TCR beta chain appears in the sequencing data of a study of T cell responses to AZD1222 COVID-19 vaccine. The study's findings and limits: After two AZD1222 doses, spike-specific TCR breadth and depth rose versus day 0. As reported, nearly half of all spike-specific TCRs target variant regions that are unmutated. Seropositive AZD1222 recipients at baseline numbered only five or six.

Worth noting for this clone: Antigen: not known. Other DNA variants within this sample encode the same CDR3.

The table came from immunoSEQ multiplex PCR; TCRdb's copy has only in-frame clones and leaves some out. The sample shows some 170,000 clones, 85% to 90% of them seen only once. Deletions cut 0 bases from V and 1 base from J, with 1 base between. Germline CDR1 reads SGDLS; CDR2 reads YYNGEE. The CDR3 spans 13 residues. The sequencing here drew on peripheral blood, taken on day 0 of AZD1222 vaccination. The receptor comes from an adult in good health. This rearrangement joins TRBV9 to TRBJ2-2; the D is unclear. CDR3 sequence (DNA): TGTGCCAGCAGCGTAGGGAACACCGGGGAGCTGTTTTTT. Protein: CASSVGNTGELFF. Full variable domain (rest looked up from reference TRBV9 and TRBJ2-2): DSGVTQTPKHLITATGQRVTLRCSPRSGDLSVYWYQQSLDQGLQFLIQYYNGEERAKGNILERFSAQQFPDLHSELNLSSLELGDSALYFCASSVGNTGELFFGEGSRLTVL.